The 11 T cell receptor beta chains presented below share a single source sample, sequenced in a study of T cells in Graves' hyperthyroidism and ophthalmopathy. Amplification targeted TCR beta CDR3 regions from RNA transcripts. The HTBI primer set drove a first-round RT-PCR of the TCR CDR3. TCRdb re-analysed the multiplex PCR reads in MiXCR, keeping a single row per CDR3 protein. The sample consists of more than 500,000 distinct CDR3 sequences, around 50% of them appearing once. Sequences were obtained from peripheral blood or thyroid tissue (not recorded which). These receptors came from an adult woman with Graves' disease, either hyperthyroidism or ophthalmopathy (not recorded which).

This clonotype was found many times. The V gene is TRBV20-1, the J gene TRBJ1-5; the D gene is possibly TRBD1 (5 bases). V lost 0 bases to trimming and J lost 7 bases, with 16 bases between them. Germline CDR1 and CDR2: DFQATT and SNEGSKA (reference sequence). This CDR3 is built from 15 residues. The CDR3 DNA sequence: TGCAGTGCTAGAGATAGGAGAGGGGAAGGGCAGCCCCAGCATTTT. Its protein product is CSARDRRGEGQPQHF.

This clonotype was counted many times. This chain uses TRBV7-9 with TRBJ1-1; D possibly corresponds to TRBD1 (5 bases). Germline V gives CDR1 SEHNR, CDR2 FQNEAQ (reference sequence). This CDR3 is 14 amino acids long. For the CDR3, the DNA is TGTGCTTCGAACCCGGGACGCAAGAACACTGAAGCTTTCTTT. It encodes CASNPGRKNTEAFF.

The chain is built from TRBV12-3 or TRBV12-4 and TRBJ1-2; a possible D gene is TRBD1 (6 bases). The V end was cut by 6 bases, the J end by 6 bases, with 14 bases between. The CDR3 covers 13 residues. CDR3 protein: CASRLGGWNGYTF. In DNA form, the CDR3 reads TGTGCCAGCAGACTAGGGGGTTGGAATGGCTACACCTTC.

This chain connects TRBV7-9 to TRBJ2-3; D tentatively fits TRBD1 or TRBD2 (6 bases each). The CDR3 extends over 13 amino acids. Looked up from germline, CDR1 is SEHNR and CDR2 is FQNEAQ (reference sequence). The germline V and J ends were trimmed by 4 bases and 6 bases, with 11 bases remaining between them. CDR3 residues: CASSYVGGDTQYF. Here the CDR3 DNA reads TGTGCCAGCAGCTACGTGGGGGGCGATACGCAGTATTTT.

Note on this clonotype: This may stem from a read error, because a much larger clone lies one nucleotide away. The V call is TRBV7-2, the J call TRBJ1-4, with D perhaps TRBD1 (6 bases). This CDR3 contains 13 residues. The V gene's germline CDR1 is SGHTA and CDR2 FQGNSA. V lost 5 bases to trimming and J lost 7 bases, with 11 bases between them. CDR3 residues: CASSGTPLEKLFF. The CDR3 DNA reads as TGTGCCAGCAGCGGGACACCGCTTGAAAAACTGTTTTTT.

The gene calls are TRBV20-1 and TRBJ2-5, with 8 bases identical to TRBD1. In germline, CDR1 is DFQATT, CDR2 SNEGSKA (reference sequence). V lost 3 bases to trimming and J lost 5 bases; unmatched junction nucleotides: 2. CDR3 size: 12 residues. The CDR3 reads CSASGQGETQYF. CDR3 in DNA: TGCAGTGCTAGTGGACAGGGCGAGACCCAGTACTTC.

This chain connects TRBV7-9 to TRBJ2-7, with 7 bases matching TRBD2. The germline gives CDR1 SEHNR, CDR2 FQNEAQ (reference sequence). This CDR3 is built from 14 residues. V trimming: 6 bases; J trimming: 2 bases; junction bases outside the gene matches: 7. For the CDR3, the DNA is TGTGCCAGCAGTGCCCCGACTAGCCCCTACGAGCAGTACTTC. Encoded protein: CASSAPTSPYEQYF.

The chain recombines TRBV14 with TRBJ1-5; D gene unclear. From germline, CDR1 is SGHDN and CDR2 FVKESK. This CDR3 contains 14 residues. V dropped 7 bases and J dropped 6 bases, with 16 bases sitting between them. The CDR3 nucleotides are TGTGCCAGCACCCGGTGCGCTTCATCTCAGCCCCAGCATTTT. Residues: CASTRCASSQPQHF.

V and J are TRBV12-3 or TRBV12-4 and TRBJ1-2, with D unresolved. The CDR3 extends over 12 amino acids. The V gene lost 3 bases and the J gene lost 7 bases, with 9 bases spanning the gap. Written as DNA, the CDR3 is TGTGCCAGCAGTTTTGGGGTCGGTGGCTACACCTTC. It encodes CASSFGVGGYTF.

The genes are TRBV15 and TRBJ2-7; tentative D call: TRBD1 (5 bases). CDR3 length: 14 residues. V gave up 3 bases and J gave up 4 bases, with 13 bases separating them. The germline CDR1 and CDR2 sequences are LNHNV and YYDKDF (reference sequence). The CDR3 region is CATSSEARQYEQYF. The DNA for the CDR3 is TGTGCCACCAGCAGTGAAGCGCGACAGTACGAGCAGTACTTC.

Many counts were recorded for this clonotype. The gene calls are TRBV2 and TRBJ1-1; TRBD1 is a possible D gene (6 bases). Germline values: CDR1 SNHLY, CDR2 FYNNEI. With 8 bases removed from V and 3 bases from J, the gap between germline ends came to 19 bases. CDR3 size: 15 residues. The CDR3 here is CASRGGDAGDTEAFF. The CDR3 DNA follows: TGTGCCAGCCGAGGGGGGGACGCGGGGGACACTGAAGCTTTCTTT.